This T cell receptor beta chain was retrieved from a study of CD8+ T cells in alopecia areata. Study information: Treatment comprised oral tofacitinib, 5 to 10 mg twice daily, in treated patients. Points from the study as a whole: Sharing of TCR sequences between patients (possibly for HLA-related reasons) was less clear than in mice. Relative to normal scalp, lesional scalp, especially alopecia totalis/universalis, showed higher clonality.

In each case, RNA was isolated and then reverse transcribed into cDNA as the sequencing template. This table comes from immunoSEQ multiplex PCR, and its TCRdb copy is limited to in-frame clones, with some not included. The data contain 200,000 to 250,000 clones, about 53% of them singletons. Comment on this clone: Its antigen remains unknown.

Cell sorting on a FACSAria was used to separate CD4+ and CD8+ T cells from the PBMCs. Per germline, CDR1 ENHRY and CDR2 SYGVKD. J lost 0 bases, V lost 4 bases, and 13 bases had no gene match. The length of the CDR3 is 18 residues. This receptor was obtained from a human donor with alopecia areata. The chain uses TRBV10-3 and TRBJ2-7; 9 bases line up with TRBD2. Sequences were derived from CD4+ T cells sorted from blood, sampled at week 0. CDR3 in amino acids: CAISGDSGGDRSSYEQYF. CDR3 bases: TGTGCCATCAGTGGTGATAGCGGGGGCGACAGGAGCTCCTACGAGCAGTACTTC.